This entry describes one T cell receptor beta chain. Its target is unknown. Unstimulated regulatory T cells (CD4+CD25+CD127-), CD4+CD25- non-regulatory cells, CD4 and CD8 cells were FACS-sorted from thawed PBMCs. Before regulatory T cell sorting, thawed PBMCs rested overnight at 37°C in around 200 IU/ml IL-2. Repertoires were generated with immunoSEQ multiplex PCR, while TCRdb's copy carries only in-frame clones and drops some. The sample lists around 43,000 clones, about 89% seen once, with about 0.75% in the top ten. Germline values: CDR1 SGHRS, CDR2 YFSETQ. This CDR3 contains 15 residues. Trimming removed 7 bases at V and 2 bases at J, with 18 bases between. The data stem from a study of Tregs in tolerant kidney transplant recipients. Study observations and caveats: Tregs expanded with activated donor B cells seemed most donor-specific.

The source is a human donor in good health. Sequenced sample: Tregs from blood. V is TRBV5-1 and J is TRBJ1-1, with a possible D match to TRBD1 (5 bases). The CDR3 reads CASRKSSQVNTEAFF. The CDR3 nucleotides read TGCGCCAGCCGTAAGTCGTCACAGGTTAACACTGAAGCTTTCTTT.